A single sample is the source of the 28 T cell receptor beta chains below, sequenced in a study of PD-L1 blockade in urothelial cancer. The time point here: peripheral blood 6 weeks after treatment start. Profiled with immunoSEQ multiplex PCR; TCRdb holds only in-frame clones, not every one. The sample consists of more than 90,000 clones, around 93% of them appearing once. Source: PBMCs, taken around atezolizumab (anti-PD-L1) treatment. These receptor sequences come from a man in his sixties with urothelial cancer.

V and J are TRBV30 and TRBJ1-1; a possible D gene is TRBD1 (5 bases). The CDR3 spans 15 residues. Germline V gene lookup returns CDR1 GTSNPN and CDR2 SVGIG (reference sequence). Trimming took off 3 bases at V and 0 bases at J, with 14 bases between the two ends. CDR3 residues: CAWRLGGSLNTEAFF. DNA of the CDR3: TGTGCCTGGAGGTTGGGGGGATCCTTGAACACTGAAGCTTTCTTT.

The chain couples TRBV7-2 to TRBJ2-1, with TRBD2 matching over 7 bases. V was clipped by 5 bases and J by 2 bases; unmatched bases: 12. This CDR3 spans 17 amino acids. CDR1 SGHTA and CDR2 FQGNSA come from the germline V gene. CDR3 sequence: CASSNPPWTSPYNEQFF. The CDR3, as DNA: TGTGCCAGCAGCAACCCCCCTTGGACTAGTCCCTACAATGAGCAGTTCTTC.

The V gene is TRBV7-2, the J gene TRBJ2-5, with TRBD2 matching over 8 bases. The germline V gene has CDR1 SGHTA and CDR2 FQGNSA. This CDR3 spans 16 amino acids. With V trimmed by 3 bases and J by 1 base, 7 bases remained unmatched. CDR3 nucleotide sequence: TGTGCCAGCAGCTTCTGGGCGGGGGGCACCCAAGAGACCCAGTACTTC. Encoded protein: CASSFWAGGTQETQYF.

The table lists this clone with a count of one. The chain employs TRBV5-8 and TRBJ1-2; D remains ambiguous. Germline values: CDR1 SGHTS, CDR2 YDEGEE. The CDR3 totals 14 residues. Trimming cost V 4 bases and J 0 bases, with 10 bases left between them. The CDR3 DNA is TGTGCCAGCAGCCTAGCTTCTTCTAACTATGGCTACACCTTC. Translated, it gives CASSLASSNYGYTF.

The V gene is TRBV19, the J gene TRBJ1-1; 9 positions match TRBD1. The length of the CDR3 is 16 residues. The ends lost 8 bases at V and 1 base at J; junction bases unmatched: 11. CDR1 LNHDA and CDR2 SQIVND come from the germline V gene (reference sequence). CDR3 nucleotide sequence: TGTGCCAGTCTTACAAACAGGGGGCGAGAGAACACTGAAGCTTTCTTT. This gives the protein CASLTNRGRENTEAFF.

The V gene is TRBV7-2, the J gene TRBJ2-2; possibly TRBD1 for D (6 bases). V was cut by 5 bases and J by 0 bases, with 10 bases left in between. The CDR3 has 15 residues. Germline CDR1 reads SGHTA; CDR2 reads FQGNSA. CDR3 protein: CASSRTASNTGELFF. CDR3 nucleotide sequence: TGTGCCAGCAGCCGGACAGCCTCGAACACCGGGGAGCTGTTTTTT. The whole variable domain, filled in from reference TRBV7-2 and TRBJ2-2, reads GAGVSQSPSNKVTEKGKDVELRCDPISGHTALYWYRQSLGQGLEFLIYFQGNSAPDKSGLPSDRFSAERTGGSVSTLTIQRTQQEDSAVYLCASSRTASNTGELFFGEGSRLTVL.

The chain combines TRBV9 with TRBJ1-2; perhaps TRBD1 as D (6 bases). Germline V gives CDR1 SGDLS, CDR2 YYNGEE. Trimming stripped 4 bases from V and 0 bases from J, with 10 bases between. This CDR3 has 14 amino acids. In DNA, the CDR3 is TGTGCCAGCAGCATCGGACAGTCTAACTATGGCTACACCTTC. Amino acid sequence: CASSIGQSNYGYTF.

This chain's CDR3 is CASSLATSSEQFF. Written as DNA, the CDR3 is TGTGCCAGCAGCTTAGCGACTAGCTCTGAGCAGTTCTTC. The chain joins TRBV7-6 to TRBJ2-1, with TRBD2 matching 7 bases. Germline CDR1 is SGHVS and CDR2 is FNYEAQ. V shed 0 bases and J 9 bases; nucleotides not matched to a gene: 2. The CDR3 spans 13 residues.

V and J are TRBV15 and TRBJ2-7, with D hard to call. CDR1 and CDR2 from the germline V gene are LNHNV and YYDKDF (reference sequence). V was trimmed by 1 base and J by 4 bases, leaving 8 bases between them. The CDR3 is 13 residues long. This CDR3 reads CATSRGSGYEQYF. Here the CDR3 DNA reads TGTGCCACCAGCAGAGGGTCAGGTTACGAGCAGTACTTC.

This chain connects TRBV5-1 to TRBJ1-1; D may be TRBD1 (5 bases). Per germline, CDR1 SGHRS and CDR2 YFSETQ. CDR3 length equals 13 residues. The V end was cut by 4 bases, the J end by 4 bases, with 11 bases between. Here the CDR3 DNA reads TGCGCCAGCAGCAGCAGGGAGGCCACTGAAGCTTTCTTT. Encoded protein: CASSSREATEAFF.

The chain carries TRBV30 and TRBJ2-7; no definite D call. Germline-derived CDR1 and CDR2 are GTSNPN and SVGIG (reference sequence). V lost 1 base and J 6 bases, leaving 10 bases between the germline ends. This CDR3 has 12 residues. CDR3 in DNA: TGTGCCTGGAGTGCTAATGAGCGCGAGCAGTACTTC. Protein product: CAWSANEREQYF.

The chain links TRBV30 to TRBJ2-7, with 8 bases matching TRBD1. The J segment lost 5 bases and the V segment lost 3 bases, leaving 6 bases of the junction unmatched. The CDR3 consists of 13 residues. The germline CDR1 and CDR2 sequences are GTSNPN and SVGIG (reference sequence). CDR3: CAWSYGQGDEQYF. CDR3 DNA sequence: TGTGCCTGGAGCTACGGACAGGGTGACGAGCAGTACTTC.

This chain links TRBV28 with TRBJ2-2, with 9 bases aligning to TRBD2. Unmatched junction bases numbered 9, after V lost 4 bases and J lost 6 bases. Germline CDR1 MDHEN, CDR2 SYDVKM. The CDR3 contains 16 residues. The CDR3 region has the DNA TGTGCCAGCAGTTCTATAGCGGGAGATAGATCCGGGGAGCTGTTTTTT. This encodes CASSSIAGDRSGELFF. Full variable domain (rest looked up from reference TRBV28 and TRBJ2-2): DVKVTQSSRYLVKRTGEKVFLECVQDMDHENMFWYRQDPGLGLRLIYFSYDVKMKEKGDIPEGYSVSREKKERFSLILESASTNQTSMYLCASSSIAGDRSGELFFGEGSRLTVL.

This sequence joins TRBV5-1 and TRBJ2-3; TRBD2 matches 7 bases. Trimming at V came to 6 bases and at J to 2 bases, leaving 12 bases not matched to a gene. This CDR3 spans 16 amino acids. Looked up from germline, CDR1 is SGHRS and CDR2 is YFSETQ. The CDR3 here is CASNPAGGTFTDTQYF. The CDR3 DNA reads as TGCGCCAGCAACCCGGCCGGGGGGACCTTCACAGATACGCAGTATTTT.

DNA for the CDR3: TGCGCCAGCAGCTTGGGAGGAAGGCCCGGAAGCACAGATACGCAGTATTTT. It encodes CASSLGGRPGSTDTQYF. The V gene is TRBV5-1, the J gene TRBJ2-3; unclear D gene. From germline, CDR1 is SGHRS and CDR2 YFSETQ. Trimming took 0 bases from V and 0 from J, leaving 14 bases between them. The CDR3 loop spans 17 amino acids.

The V and J genes are TRBV2 and TRBJ2-3; TRBD1 matches 10 bases. V dropped 10 bases and J dropped 2; count of bases not matched to a gene: 18. The length of the CDR3 is 18 residues. CDR1 SNHLY and CDR2 FYNNEI come from the germline V gene. CDR3 protein: CATQGVLGTGASTDTQYF. The DNA for the CDR3 is TGTGCCACCCAGGGAGTCCTCGGGACAGGGGCTTCCACAGATACGCAGTATTTT.

A single count supports this clone. This rearrangement joins TRBV2 to TRBJ2-1; 7 bases agree with TRBD2. The germline V gene has CDR1 SNHLY and CDR2 FYNNEI. The CDR3 runs to 14 residues. The junction had 3 bases not matched to a gene; V was cut back by 7 bases and J by 0 bases. The CDR3 coding sequence is TGTGCCAGCACGGAGCGGGGCTCCTACAATGAGCAGTTCTTC. Translated, it gives CASTERGSYNEQFF.

This chain connects TRBV6-4 to TRBJ2-1; tentatively, D is TRBD1 (5 bases). The CDR3 is 15 residues long. Germline V lookup: CDR1 MRHNA, CDR2 SNTAGT. The V gene lost 6 bases and the J gene lost 0 bases, with 12 bases spanning the gap. The CDR3, as DNA: TGTGCCAGCAGGCAACAGGCGTCCTCCTACAATGAGCAGTTCTTC. Protein product: CASRQQASSYNEQFF.

The V gene is TRBV5-6, the J gene TRBJ2-1, with 8 bases matching TRBD2. The ends lost 3 bases at V and 0 bases at J; junction bases unmatched: 14. The CDR3 is 19 amino acids. Germline V gene data show CDR1 as SGHDT and CDR2 as YYEEEE. The CDR3 sequence: CASSSPRGSGTDSYNEQFF. The DNA of the CDR3 is TGTGCCAGCAGCTCCCCGAGGGGTAGCGGGACCGACTCCTACAATGAGCAGTTCTTC. The entire variable domain, with the rest obtained from reference TRBV5-6 and TRBJ2-1, is as follows: DAGVTQSPTHLIKTRGQQVTLRCSPKSGHDTVSWYQQALGQGPQFIFQYYEEEERQRGNFPDRFSGHQFPNYSSELNVNALLLGDSALYLCASSSPRGSGTDSYNEQFFGPGTRLTVL.

The rearrangement links TRBV4-2 to TRBJ2-7; unclear D gene. Germline values: CDR1 LGHNA, CDR2 YNFKEQ. The CDR3 is 15 residues long. Trimming removed 0 bases from V and 5 bases from J, with 14 bases in between. The CDR3 DNA follows: TGTGCCAGCAGCCAAGATTCACAGACGAGAAACGAGCAGTACTTC. Translating gives CASSQDSQTRNEQYF.

The chain couples TRBV5-6 to TRBJ2-1; D not certain. Germline assignment: CDR1 SGHDT and CDR2 YYEEEE. CDR3 length equals 13 residues. V was pared by 6 bases and J by 8 bases, with 15 bases between. The CDR3 DNA sequence: TGTGCCAGCAACCCCTGGAGTCGGGATGAGCAGTTCTTC. Translation gives CASNPWSRDEQFF.

J is TRBJ2-1 and V is TRBV7-8; no reliable D call. Trimming removed 4 bases at V and 2 bases at J, with 15 bases between. Germline CDR1 is SGHVS and CDR2 is FQNEAQ. The CDR3 sequence is 16 residues long. Here the CDR3 reads CASSSRWSTTYNEQFF. The CDR3 DNA reads TGTGCCAGCAGCTCTCGGTGGTCAACTACCTACAATGAGCAGTTCTTC.

The V and J genes are TRBV6-5 and TRBJ1-2; D is perhaps TRBD1 (6 bases). The germline V gene has CDR1 MNHEY and CDR2 SVGAGI. CDR3 length equals 14 residues. V lost 6 bases and J 4 bases, leaving 15 bases between the germline ends. CDR3 protein: CASSPATGRYGYTF. The CDR3 coding sequence is TGTGCCAGCAGCCCCGCGACAGGTCGCTATGGCTACACCTTC.

This clone was picked up one time. The chain is built from TRBV18 and TRBJ2-7; TRBD1 matches 9 bases. V lost 3 bases, J lost 3 bases, and 9 bases stayed unmatched. Germline V gene lookup returns CDR1 KGHSH and CDR2 LQKENI. This CDR3 comprises 16 residues. This CDR3 reads CASSPLGTGIGYEQYF. DNA of the CDR3: TGTGCCAGCTCACCCCTAGGGACAGGGATCGGCTACGAGCAGTACTTC. The full variable domain, in which reference TRBV18 and TRBJ2-7 provide the parts outside the CDR3, is NAGVMQNPRHLVRRRGQEARLRCSPMKGHSHVYWYRQLPEEGLKFMVYLQKENIIDESGMPKERFSAEFPKEGPSILRIQQVVRGDSAAYFCASSPLGTGIGYEQYFGPGTRLTVT.

The rearrangement joins TRBV27 to TRBJ2-3; TRBD1 agrees at 9 bases. Germline lookup yields CDR1 MNHEY and CDR2 SMNVEV (reference sequence). CDR3 length: 15 residues. J was trimmed by 2 bases and V by 8 bases; bases with no gene match: 8. This CDR3 reads CASRWGQGITDTQYF. The CDR3 bases are TGTGCCAGCCGCTGGGGACAGGGAATCACAGATACGCAGTATTTT.

The V call is TRBV7-2, the J call TRBJ2-5, with D perhaps matching TRBD1 (6 bases). CDR1 and CDR2 from the germline V gene are SGHTA and FQGNSA. This CDR3 is 14 amino acids long. The V and J ends lost 5 bases and 5 bases respectively, with 15 bases between them. In DNA, the CDR3 is TGTGCCAGCAGCAAGTGGGCAGGGGCGGAGACCCAGTACTTC. Translation gives CASSKWAGAETQYF.

This chain links TRBV5-1 with TRBJ2-5; 7 bases fit TRBD2. Germline V gives CDR1 SGHRS, CDR2 YFSETQ. V was pared by 7 bases and J by 5 bases, with 11 bases of the junction left unmatched. The CDR3 loop spans 14 amino acids. CDR3 sequence: CASATSDSTETQYF. In DNA, the CDR3 is TGCGCCAGCGCAACTAGCGACTCGACGGAGACCCAGTACTTC.

The gene calls are TRBV19 and TRBJ2-1; TRBD2 agrees at 12 bases. Germline V gene data show CDR1 as LNHDA and CDR2 as SQIVND (reference sequence). The CDR3 length is 17 residues. Trimming at V came to 0 bases and at J to 3 bases, leaving 3 bases not matched to a gene. For the CDR3, the DNA is TGTGCCAGTAGTATAGAACTAGCGGGGGGCCGCTACAATGAGCAGTTCTTC. This codes for CASSIELAGGRYNEQFF.